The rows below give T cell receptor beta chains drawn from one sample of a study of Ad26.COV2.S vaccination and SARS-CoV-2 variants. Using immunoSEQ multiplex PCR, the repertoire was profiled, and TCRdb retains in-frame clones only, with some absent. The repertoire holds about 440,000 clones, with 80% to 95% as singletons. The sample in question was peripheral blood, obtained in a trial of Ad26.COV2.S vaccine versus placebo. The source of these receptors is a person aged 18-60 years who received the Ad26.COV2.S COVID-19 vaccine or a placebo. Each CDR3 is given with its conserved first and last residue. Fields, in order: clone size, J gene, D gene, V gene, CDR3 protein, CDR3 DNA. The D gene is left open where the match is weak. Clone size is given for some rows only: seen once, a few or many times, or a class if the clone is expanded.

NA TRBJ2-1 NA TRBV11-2 CASSLRESYNEQFF TGTGCCAGCAGCCTGAGGGAATCCTACAATGAGCAGTTCTTC
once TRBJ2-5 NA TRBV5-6 CASSRLVEETQYF TGTGCCAGCAGTAGGCTAGTGGAAGAGACCCAGTACTTC
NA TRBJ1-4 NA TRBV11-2 CASSLSIRGGNEKLFF TGTGCCAGCAGCTTATCCATACGGGGGGGGAATGAAAAACTGTTTTTT
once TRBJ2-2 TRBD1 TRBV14 CASSQVTGGHGELFF TGTGCCAGCAGCCAAGTGACAGGGGGCCACGGGGAGCTGTTTTTT
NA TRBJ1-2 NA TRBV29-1 CSVEGRGSIYTF TGCAGCGTTGAGGGCAGGGGAAGCATCTACACCTTC
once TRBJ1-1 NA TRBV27 CASSHPRQPEAFF TGTGCCAGCAGTCACCCAAGACAACCTGAAGCTTTCTTT
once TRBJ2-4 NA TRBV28 CASRDSPRGGIQYF TGTGCCAGCAGGGACAGTCCGCGGGGTGGCATTCAGTACTTC
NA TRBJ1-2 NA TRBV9 CASSVDTFSHLRSEGYTF TGTGCCAGCAGCGTAGATACCTTTTCACACCTTCGATCGGAAGGCTACACCTTC
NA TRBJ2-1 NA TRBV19 CASRQPSDPDNEQFF TGTGCCAGTAGACAACCCTCGGACCCGGACAATGAGCAGTTCTTC
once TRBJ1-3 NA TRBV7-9 CASSTRQIGNTIYF TGTGCCAGCAGCACAAGACAGATAGGAAACACCATATATTTT
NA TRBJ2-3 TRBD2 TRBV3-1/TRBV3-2 CASSQESAGGGDTQYF TGTGCCAGCAGCCAAGAGTCAGCGGGAGGGGGAGATACGCAGTATTTT
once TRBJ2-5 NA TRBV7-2 CASSLGSRTETQYF TGTGCCAGCAGCTTAGGATCCAGGACTGAGACCCAGTACTTC
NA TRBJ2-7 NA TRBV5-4 CASRDKGSREQYF TGTGCCAGCAGGGACAAGGGGTCGAGAGAGCAGTACTTC
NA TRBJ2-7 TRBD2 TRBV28 CASSLTSDQYEQYF TGTGCCAGCAGTTTAACTAGCGACCAGTACGAGCAGTACTTC
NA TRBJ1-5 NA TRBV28 CASSFEGGSNQPQHF TGTGCCAGCAGTTTTGAGGGAGGGAGCAATCAGCCCCAGCATTTT
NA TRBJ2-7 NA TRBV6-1 CASSELGEAYEQYF TGTGCCAGCAGTGAATTGGGGGAGGCCTACGAGCAGTACTTC
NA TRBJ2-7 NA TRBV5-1 CASSSGTSEQYF TGCGCCAGCAGCTCCGGGACATCCGAGCAGTACTTC
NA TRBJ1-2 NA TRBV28 CASSSPGTPTNYGYTF TGTGCCAGCAGTTCCCCCGGGACACCCACTAACTATGGCTACACCTTC
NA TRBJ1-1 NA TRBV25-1 CASRDHRVVNTEAFF TGTGCCAGCAGAGACCACAGGGTGGTGAACACTGAAGCTTTCTTT
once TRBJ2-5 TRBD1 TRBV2 CASSTGTDQETQYF TGTGCCAGCAGTACGGGGACAGACCAAGAGACCCAGTACTTC
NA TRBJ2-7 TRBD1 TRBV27 CASSLTGIQHEQYF TGTGCCAGCAGTTTGACAGGGATTCAGCACGAGCAGTACTTC
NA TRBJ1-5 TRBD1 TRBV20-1 CSASPGTGKNQPQHF TGCAGTGCTAGTCCCGGGACAGGGAAAAATCAGCCCCAGCATTTT
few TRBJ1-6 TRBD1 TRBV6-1 CASSDGTGYSPLHF TGTGCCAGCAGTGACGGGACAGGGTATTCACCCCTCCACTTT
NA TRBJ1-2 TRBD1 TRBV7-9 CASSSDRAYYGYTF TGTGCCAGCAGCTCCGACAGGGCCTACTATGGCTACACCTTC
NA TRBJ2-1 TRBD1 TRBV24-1 CATSDVMTGGAYNEQFF TGTGCCACCAGTGATGTTATGACAGGGGGCGCTTACAATGAGCAGTTCTTC
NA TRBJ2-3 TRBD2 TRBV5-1 CASSLASGSPADTQYF TGCGCCAGCAGCTTAGCTAGCGGGAGCCCCGCGGATACGCAGTATTTT
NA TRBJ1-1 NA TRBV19 CASSTSAPGRGNTEAFF TGTGCCAGTAGCACATCAGCCCCGGGACGGGGCAACACTGAAGCTTTCTTT
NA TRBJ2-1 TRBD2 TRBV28 CASSPRRRTSGRSFRNEQFF TGTGCCAGCAGTCCACGTCGGAGGACTAGCGGGAGGAGTTTTAGGAATGAGCAGTTCTTC
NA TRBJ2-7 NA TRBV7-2 CASRLDSYEQYF TGTGCCAGCAGACTAGACAGCTACGAGCAGTACTTC
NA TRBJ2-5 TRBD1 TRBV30 CAWSYTGGSQETQYF TGTGCCTGGAGTTACACAGGGGGCAGCCAAGAGACCCAGTACTTC
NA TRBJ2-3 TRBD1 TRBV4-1 CASSQDPFDRELADTQYF TGCGCCAGCAGCCAAGACCCCTTCGACAGGGAGTTGGCAGATACGCAGTATTTT
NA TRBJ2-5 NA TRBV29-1 CSVMEETQYF TGCAGCGTAATGGAAGAGACCCAGTACTTC
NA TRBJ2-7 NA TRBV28 CASSRLSVPDSSYEQYF TGTGCCAGCAGTCGGTTATCCGTACCCGATAGCTCCTACGAGCAGTACTTC
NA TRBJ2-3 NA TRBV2 CASSPPFTDTQYF TGTGCCAGCAGTCCTCCCTTCACAGATACGCAGTATTTT
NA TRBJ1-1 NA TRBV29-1 CSVEGEGTEAFF TGCAGCGTTGAAGGGGAAGGTACTGAAGCTTTCTTT
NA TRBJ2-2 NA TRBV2 CATRAENTGELFF TGTGCCACGAGGGCGGAGAACACCGGGGAGCTGTTTTTT
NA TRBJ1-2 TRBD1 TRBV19 CASSIDRGYGYTF TGTGCCAGTAGTATTGACAGGGGATATGGCTACACCTTC
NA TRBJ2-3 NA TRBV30 CAWNYLDTQYF TGTGCCTGGAATTATTTAGATACGCAGTATTTT
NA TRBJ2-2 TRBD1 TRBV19 CATSRGTGEAGELFF TGTGCCACCTCCCGAGGGACAGGGGAGGCCGGGGAGCTGTTTTTT